Below, one T cell receptor beta chain is given with its context. The target antigen is unknown. This sample was taken from a study of T-cell memory formation after mild COVID-19. In the study overall: Clusters of TCRs were largely donor specific.

Study-level findings and limits: Clones shrinking between day 15 and 85 showed a balanced CD4/CD8 split, and those that grew later tilted toward CD4+. Shrinking CD4+ clones were chiefly CM and EM; CD8+ ones were chiefly EMRA.

V was cut by 4 bases and J by 0 bases, with 15 bases left in between. The germline V gene encodes CDR1 SGHDT and CDR2 YYEEEE. There are 16 residues in the CDR3. TCR alpha and TCR beta cDNA libraries carrying sample barcodes and UMIs came from 5'RACE with constant-segment primers. TCRdb called the 5' RACE reads again in MiXCR, with one record for every CDR3 protein. This table has 450,000 or so distinct CDR3 sequences, about 23% appearing once. The sequencing input was PBMCs or a T cell subset sorted from them (not recorded which). This TCR came from an adult woman who had mild COVID-19 (a few samples of this study predate the infection). Cell type and time point are not known. The chain combines TRBV5-6 with TRBJ2-3, with D possibly called TRBD1 or TRBD2 (6 bases each). The DNA of the CDR3 is TGTGCCAGCAGCGACTCTGGGGGGCGAAGCACAGATACGCAGTATTTT. The encoded protein is CASSDSGGRSTDTQYF.